This is a list of T cell receptor beta chains from one sample in a study of shared clonotypes between healthy human individuals. The repertoire was sequenced with immunoSEQ multiplex PCR; TCRdb's copy has only in-frame clones and lacks some. The repertoire holds more than 1.2 million clones, just under 99% seen once, with under 0.45% in the top ten. Sequenced sample: naive CD4+ T cells sorted from blood. These TCRs come from a man younger than 45 in good health. CDR3s include the opening cysteine and the closing phenylalanine or tryptophan. The order of the fields is V gene, J gene, clone size, D gene, CDR3 DNA, CDR3 protein. The D gene is left open where the match is weak. Size is omitted from some rows. Given values are once, few, many or a class for expanded clones.

V gene: TRBV5-1; J gene: TRBJ2-2; clone size: .; D gene: .; CDR3 DNA: TGCGCCAGCATGGAACGGTCGAACACCGGGGAGCTGTTTTTT; CDR3 protein: CASMERSNTGELFF
V gene: TRBV28; J gene: TRBJ1-5; clone size: .; D gene: .; CDR3 DNA: TGTGCCAGCAGTTTAGCCGGTACGGTGGCGGGCAATCAGCCCCAGCATTTT; CDR3 protein: CASSLAGTVAGNQPQHF
V gene: TRBV5-1; J gene: TRBJ2-3; clone size: once; D gene: .; CDR3 DNA: TGCGCCAGCAGCTTGTCTAGTTCAGATACGCAGTATTTT; CDR3 protein: CASSLSSSDTQYF
V gene: TRBV9; J gene: TRBJ2-7; clone size: .; D gene: TRBD1; CDR3 DNA: TGTGCCAGCAGCGTCGTCGGGACAGGGAGTTTGGGCGAGCAGTACTTC; CDR3 protein: CASSVVGTGSLGEQYF
V gene: TRBV18; J gene: TRBJ1-5; clone size: once; D gene: .; CDR3 DNA: TGTCCGGCCCCTTGGCAGTTCCTGAATAGCAATCAGCCCCAGCATTTT; CDR3 protein: CPAPWQFLNSNQPQHF
V gene: TRBV4-1; J gene: TRBJ2-1; clone size: .; D gene: .; CDR3 DNA: TGCGCCAGCAGCCGACTAGGCTCCTACAATGAGCAGTTCTTC; CDR3 protein: CASSRLGSYNEQFF
V gene: TRBV18; J gene: TRBJ1-3; clone size: .; D gene: .; CDR3 DNA: TGTGCCAGCTCACCCGTGGATTCCGGAAACACCATATATTTT; CDR3 protein: CASSPVDSGNTIYF
V gene: TRBV2; J gene: TRBJ2-2; clone size: .; D gene: .; CDR3 DNA: TGTGCCAGCAGCTCCAGGGCCAACACCGGGGAGCTGTTTTTT; CDR3 protein: CASSSRANTGELFF
V gene: TRBV7-8; J gene: TRBJ2-6; clone size: .; D gene: .; CDR3 DNA: TGTGCCAGCAGCTTAGGACTTATCTCTGGGGCCAACGTCCTGACTTTC; CDR3 protein: CASSLGLISGANVLTF
V gene: TRBV18; J gene: TRBJ2-3; clone size: .; D gene: .; CDR3 DNA: TGTGCCAGCTCACCAGTGGGAGGCGGCCTCACAGATACGCAGTATTTT; CDR3 protein: CASSPVGGGLTDTQYF
V gene: TRBV9; J gene: TRBJ1-5; clone size: .; D gene: TRBD1; CDR3 DNA: TGTGCCAGCATCGGGACAGGTTACAATCAGCCCCAGCATTTT; CDR3 protein: CASIGTGYNQPQHF
V gene: TRBV19; J gene: TRBJ2-5; clone size: .; D gene: TRBD2; CDR3 DNA: TGTGCCAGTAGTATAGGTAGCGGGAGGGCCTTTGAGACCCAGTACTTC; CDR3 protein: CASSIGSGRAFETQYF
V gene: TRBV5-1; J gene: TRBJ2-7; clone size: .; D gene: .; CDR3 DNA: TGCGCCAGCAGAAGACTATACTCCTCCTACGAGCAGTACTTC; CDR3 protein: CASRRLYSSYEQYF
V gene: TRBV19; J gene: TRBJ2-2; clone size: .; D gene: .; CDR3 DNA: TGTGCCAGTAGTATCTTAGGGGGAGTGCTGTTTTTT; CDR3 protein: CASSILGGVLFF
V gene: TRBV2; J gene: TRBJ2-2; clone size: .; D gene: .; CDR3 DNA: TGTGCCACCAAAGGGGAAGACGGGGAGCTGTTTTTT; CDR3 protein: CATKGEDGELFF
V gene: TRBV15; J gene: TRBJ2-5; clone size: .; D gene: TRBD2; CDR3 DNA: TGTGCCACCAGCAGAGAGGGACTAGCAGAAGAGACCCAGTACTTC; CDR3 protein: CATSREGLAEETQYF
V gene: TRBV5-5; J gene: TRBJ1-3; clone size: .; D gene: .; CDR3 DNA: TGTGCCAGCAGCCTCACCGGGACCCTCTCTGGAAACACCATATATTTT; CDR3 protein: CASSLTGTLSGNTIYF
V gene: TRBV27; J gene: TRBJ2-2; clone size: .; D gene: .; CDR3 DNA: TGTGCCAGCAGTCTCCTGGGCACCGGGGAGCTGTTTTTT; CDR3 protein: CASSLLGTGELFF
V gene: TRBV14; J gene: TRBJ2-5; clone size: .; D gene: .; CDR3 DNA: TGTGCCAGCAGCCTGTCAGCGCCGGGACCCACCAAGACCCAGTACTTC; CDR3 protein: CASSLSAPGPTKTQYF
V gene: TRBV28; J gene: TRBJ2-1; clone size: .; D gene: .; CDR3 DNA: TGTGCCAGCAGTCGGAGGGGAGTCGGTCCTTTCAATGAGCAGTTCTTC; CDR3 protein: CASSRRGVGPFNEQFF
V gene: TRBV10-3; J gene: TRBJ2-3; clone size: .; D gene: TRBD2; CDR3 DNA: TGTGCCATCAGTGAGTCGTCGAGCGGGAGAAACACAGATACGCAGTATTTT; CDR3 protein: CAISESSSGRNTDTQYF
V gene: TRBV27; J gene: TRBJ2-7; clone size: .; D gene: .; CDR3 DNA: TGTGCCAGCGGCCCCCCCTACGAGCAGTACTTC; CDR3 protein: CASGPPYEQYF
V gene: TRBV15; J gene: TRBJ2-4; clone size: .; D gene: TRBD1; CDR3 DNA: TGTGCCACCAGCGTGGACAGGGGTGGGATAGCCAAAAACATTCAGTACTTC; CDR3 protein: CATSVDRGGIAKNIQYF
V gene: TRBV29-1; J gene: TRBJ2-3; clone size: .; D gene: TRBD2; CDR3 DNA: TGCAGCACCTCAGGACTAGCGGGATCCACAGATACGCAGTATTTT; CDR3 protein: CSTSGLAGSTDTQYF
V gene: TRBV9; J gene: TRBJ2-5; clone size: .; D gene: .; CDR3 DNA: TGTGCCAGCAGCGTAGACGGGGAAGGGTCCCAGTACTTC; CDR3 protein: CASSVDGEGSQYF
V gene: TRBV10-3; J gene: TRBJ1-2; clone size: .; D gene: TRBD1; CDR3 DNA: TGTGCCATCCAATCCGAAGGGACAGCAAGTTTTAACTATGGCTACACCTTC; CDR3 protein: CAIQSEGTASFNYGYTF
V gene: TRBV6-1; J gene: TRBJ1-5; clone size: .; D gene: .; CDR3 DNA: TGTGCCAGCACCAGGACTCAATATAGCAATCAGCCCCAGCATTTT; CDR3 protein: CASTRTQYSNQPQHF
V gene: TRBV29-1; J gene: TRBJ2-1; clone size: .; D gene: .; CDR3 DNA: TGCAGCGTTGAAGACTGGCTGCCTGAAAGCGAGCAGTTCTTC; CDR3 protein: CSVEDWLPESEQFF
V gene: TRBV15; J gene: TRBJ2-7; clone size: .; D gene: .; CDR3 DNA: TGTGCCACCAGCAGAGACGAGCGGCCATACGAGCAGTACTTC; CDR3 protein: CATSRDERPYEQYF
V gene: TRBV4-1; J gene: TRBJ2-6; clone size: .; D gene: TRBD1; CDR3 DNA: TGCGCCAGCAGCCAAAACCCAGGGGGCTCTGGGGCCAACGTCCTGACTTTC; CDR3 protein: CASSQNPGGSGANVLTF
V gene: TRBV4-1; J gene: TRBJ2-1; clone size: .; D gene: .; CDR3 DNA: TGCGCCAGCAGCCAAGATCGGGCTAGGCTTATCTTCTTC; CDR3 protein: CASSQDRARLIFF
V gene: TRBV2; J gene: TRBJ1-5; clone size: .; D gene: TRBD1; CDR3 DNA: TGTGCCAGCAGTGAGACAGGGGGTTGGAATCAGCCCCAGCATTTT; CDR3 protein: CASSETGGWNQPQHF
V gene: TRBV29-1; J gene: TRBJ1-5; clone size: .; D gene: .; CDR3 DNA: TGCAGCGTTGCCGTCGGAAGCAATCAGCCCCAGCATTTT; CDR3 protein: CSVAVGSNQPQHF
V gene: TRBV5-1; J gene: TRBJ2-5; clone size: .; D gene: .; CDR3 DNA: TGCGCCAGCAGCTTGCCAGGTGAAGAGACCCAGTACTTC; CDR3 protein: CASSLPGEETQYF
V gene: TRBV21-1; J gene: TRBJ2-1; clone size: .; D gene: .; CDR3 DNA: TGTGCCAGCAGCAAAGGAACAGATGCTAGCGGACCTTACAATGAGCAGTTCTTC; CDR3 protein: CASSKGTDASGPYNEQFF
V gene: TRBV6-1; J gene: TRBJ1-1; clone size: once; D gene: .; CDR3 DNA: TGTGCCAGCAGCCTGACACGAGATTACGAAGCTTTCTTT; CDR3 protein: CASSLTRDYEAFF
V gene: TRBV14; J gene: TRBJ2-7; clone size: .; D gene: .; CDR3 DNA: TGTGCCAGCAGCCCCTTCTACGAGCAGTACTTC; CDR3 protein: CASSPFYEQYF
V gene: TRBV5-6; J gene: TRBJ2-7; clone size: .; D gene: .; CDR3 DNA: TGTGCCAGCAGCTTGGTAGCAGGGCGATCCTACGAGCAGTACTTC; CDR3 protein: CASSLVAGRSYEQYF
V gene: TRBV5-4; J gene: TRBJ2-7; clone size: .; D gene: TRBD2; CDR3 DNA: TGTGCCAGCAGCATAAGACTAGCGGGAGAAGGGGAGCAGTACTTC; CDR3 protein: CASSIRLAGEGEQYF
V gene: TRBV18; J gene: TRBJ1-3; clone size: .; D gene: .; CDR3 DNA: TGTGCCAGCTCACCACAAGGGACTGGAAACACCATATATTTT; CDR3 protein: CASSPQGTGNTIYF
V gene: TRBV9; J gene: TRBJ1-2; clone size: .; D gene: .; CDR3 DNA: TGTGCCAGCAGCGTAGCCGGCGACTATCGGATCGGGGGCTACACCTTC; CDR3 protein: CASSVAGDYRIGGYTF
V gene: TRBV5-1; J gene: TRBJ1-1; clone size: .; D gene: .; CDR3 DNA: TGCGCCAGCAGCGACGGGCCGCTGAACACTGAAGCTTTCTTT; CDR3 protein: CASSDGPLNTEAFF
V gene: TRBV7-6; J gene: TRBJ1-3; clone size: .; D gene: .; CDR3 DNA: TGTGCCAGCAGCTCCCCGTTTAACTCTGGAAACACCATATATTTT; CDR3 protein: CASSSPFNSGNTIYF
V gene: TRBV11-3; J gene: TRBJ2-1; clone size: .; D gene: TRBD1; CDR3 DNA: TGTGCCAGCAGCTACCGAACCGGGACAGGCCTAGGGGAGCAGTTCTTC; CDR3 protein: CASSYRTGTGLGEQFF
V gene: TRBV6-6; J gene: TRBJ1-2; clone size: .; D gene: TRBD1; CDR3 DNA: TGTGCCAGCAGTTACAGGGACAGGGGGCGCGGTGGCTACACCTTC; CDR3 protein: CASSYRDRGRGGYTF
V gene: TRBV9; J gene: TRBJ1-3; clone size: once; D gene: .; CDR3 DNA: TGTGCCAGCAGCGTGGACGGTCACTCTGGAAACACCATATATTTT; CDR3 protein: CASSVDGHSGNTIYF
V gene: TRBV27; J gene: TRBJ1-5; clone size: .; D gene: .; CDR3 DNA: TGTGCCAGCAGTTTGTTTTCTCCACGAGGGGATCAGCCCCAGCATTTT; CDR3 protein: CASSLFSPRGDQPQHF
V gene: TRBV5-1; J gene: TRBJ2-7; clone size: once; D gene: TRBD1; CDR3 DNA: TGCGCCAGCAGTCCCGGGACAGGGGCTCAAGAGCAGTACTTC; CDR3 protein: CASSPGTGAQEQYF
V gene: TRBV5-1; J gene: TRBJ2-3; clone size: .; D gene: TRBD1; CDR3 DNA: TGCGCCAGCAGCATACGGACAGGGGTAGGGTCAGATACGCAGTATTTT; CDR3 protein: CASSIRTGVGSDTQYF
V gene: TRBV6-4; J gene: TRBJ2-7; clone size: .; D gene: .; CDR3 DNA: TGTGCCAGCAGTAGGCAGGTGGGCTACGAGCAGTACTTC; CDR3 protein: CASSRQVGYEQYF
V gene: TRBV25-1; J gene: TRBJ2-7; clone size: .; D gene: .; CDR3 DNA: TGTGCCAGCAGTAGCACAGGGCGAGGGACCTACGAGCAGTACTTC; CDR3 protein: CASSSTGRGTYEQYF
V gene: TRBV6-6; J gene: TRBJ2-4; clone size: .; D gene: .; CDR3 DNA: TGTGCCAGCAGCCGCCCGGGACCAGGGGCCAACATTCAGTACTTC; CDR3 protein: CASSRPGPGANIQYF
V gene: TRBV25-1; J gene: TRBJ1-3; clone size: .; D gene: .; CDR3 DNA: TGTGCCAGCAGTATCATCCCCCCGGGGCACACCATATATTTT; CDR3 protein: CASSIIPPGHTIYF
V gene: TRBV7-8; J gene: TRBJ2-7; clone size: .; D gene: .; CDR3 DNA: TGTGCCAGCAGCCCTGGAGGGCGGCCTAGTGGGGCGGGCGAGCAGTACTTC; CDR3 protein: CASSPGGRPSGAGEQYF
V gene: TRBV7-3; J gene: TRBJ2-1; clone size: .; D gene: TRBD1; CDR3 DNA: TGTGCCAGCAGCGTTACAGGGGGGGAGCAGTTCTTC; CDR3 protein: CASSVTGGEQFF